The rows below give T cell receptor beta chains drawn from one sample of a study of blood T cell repertoires in COVID-19. Measured with immunoSEQ multiplex PCR; TCRdb has only the in-frame clones, and not every one. The sample yields more than 50,000 clones, roughly 71% seen once. Material: peripheral blood. All receptors derive from a woman aged 80 or over with acute or convalescent COVID-19. CDR3s include the opening cysteine and the closing phenylalanine or tryptophan. Size is omitted from some rows. Given values are once, few, many or a class for expanded clones.

V gene: TRBV7-2; clone size: once; J gene: TRBJ2-5; CDR3 protein: CASSLAGWTGAQETQYF
V gene: TRBV7-3; clone size: NA; J gene: TRBJ2-2; CDR3 protein: CASSSQGTGELFF
V gene: TRBV20-1; clone size: NA; J gene: TRBJ2-7; CDR3 protein: CSASRVEQYF
V gene: TRBV6-5; clone size: NA; J gene: TRBJ1-1; CDR3 protein: CASDGRIDTEAFF
V gene: TRBV5-1; clone size: NA; J gene: TRBJ2-7; CDR3 protein: CASSARTSGYEQYF
V gene: TRBV5-4; clone size: NA; J gene: TRBJ2-7; CDR3 protein: CASSPGTIEQYF
V gene: TRBV29-1; clone size: medium-sized; J gene: TRBJ2-5; CDR3 protein: CSVEDPRRGTSQETQYF
V gene: TRBV5-1; clone size: NA; J gene: TRBJ1-4; CDR3 protein: CASSVDRIGTNEKLFF
V gene: TRBV10-3; clone size: NA; J gene: TRBJ2-5; CDR3 protein: CAISPGTSGSGETQYF
V gene: TRBV28; clone size: NA; J gene: TRBJ1-5; CDR3 protein: CASSHRQGGQPQHF
V gene: TRBV9; clone size: NA; J gene: TRBJ1-2; CDR3 protein: CASSVIPGGIYTF
V gene: TRBV19; clone size: NA; J gene: TRBJ2-1; CDR3 protein: CASSIGGTSGRYSEQFF
V gene: TRBV6-5; clone size: NA; J gene: TRBJ1-2; CDR3 protein: CASCLQGSDYGYTF
V gene: TRBV9; clone size: NA; J gene: TRBJ2-7; CDR3 protein: CASSVASLAVHEQYF
V gene: TRBV6-2/TRBV6-3; clone size: once; J gene: TRBJ2-7; CDR3 protein: CASSYSGGRITQQYF
V gene: TRBV4-3; clone size: NA; J gene: TRBJ2-2; CDR3 protein: CASSLGLAGGPWNTGELFF
V gene: TRBV11-2; clone size: NA; J gene: TRBJ1-1; CDR3 protein: CASSLELTGTGTNTEAFF
V gene: TRBV6-4; clone size: NA; J gene: TRBJ1-1; CDR3 protein: CASSDSGSLNTEAFF
V gene: TRBV10-1; clone size: few; J gene: TRBJ1-4; CDR3 protein: CASSAGSLSGEKLFF
V gene: TRBV3-1/TRBV3-2; clone size: NA; J gene: TRBJ2-5; CDR3 protein: CASSHTGLAGGETQYF
V gene: TRBV5-1; clone size: NA; J gene: TRBJ1-4; CDR3 protein: CASSLSGTPEEKLFF
V gene: TRBV2; clone size: NA; J gene: TRBJ2-7; CDR3 protein: CASSEAFGGYEQYF
V gene: TRBV30; clone size: NA; J gene: TRBJ1-1; CDR3 protein: CAFRGARDRAATEAFF